The sequence of this T cell receptor (beta chain) was determined in a study of early T cells in non-severe SARS-CoV-2 infection (dated by TCRdb to about 2021). For the study in its entirety: Because TCR sequencing was done on bulk RNA from unsorted whole blood, the alpha and beta chains could not be paired.

The research as a whole found: VDJdb matching was skewed toward anti-spike CD8 responses and likely underestimated virus-specific expansions by missing private and CD4 specificities.

This clonotype was picked up a small number of times. Its antigen has not been determined. Base qualities are not provided; no much larger clone lies one nucleotide away. Set within a cohort of healthcare workers in London, UK, this nested case-control study involved weekly PCR testing of nasopharyngeal swabs along with blood sampling. Healthcare workers were recruited during the week of the UK lockdown, between 23 and 31 March 2020, and followed weekly for up to 16 weeks. Counted from cysteine to phenylalanine, this CDR3 has 14 amino acids. The sequence is cut down to CDR3 DNA, 42 bases in frame from base 1. Per the germline V gene, MNHEY is the CDR1 and SVGEGT is the CDR2. The V and J ends are trimmed by 6 bases and 3 bases, leaving 12 bases between them. Libraries were constructed by 5' RACE. The instrument given in TCRdb is NextSeq 500. In the TCR library protocol, unique molecular identifiers were attached to individual cDNA molecules to correct for PCR bias and sequencing error. Both TCR alpha and beta chains were sequenced, and tight co-correlation was observed between alpha and beta sequence abundances in each sample. Per the source publication's procedure: Decombinator V4 was used to annotate TCR sequences for V gene, J gene and CDR3. Expanded TCRs were defined as changing significantly between any two time points under a Poisson model with p below 0.0001. TCR abundances were normalised to the total number of TCRs sequenced in each sample and reported as counts per million. TRAV1-2 paired with TRAJ12, TRAJ20 or TRAJ33 defined MAIT TCRs, while TRAV10 paired with TRAJ18 defined iNKT TCRs. VDJdb, accessed 1 November 2021, was searched for CMV, EBV and SARS-CoV-2 annotated TCRs, with TCRs annotated for multiple antigens excluded. Using fastp at Q25 and MiXCR, TCRdb reprocessed the public reads and kept productive beta chains. Every CDR3 protein is listed once, alongside the most common genes and DNA of its rows. TCRdb, rather than the study authors, made the V and J calls. The sample has 50,000 to 70,000 distinct CDR3 sequences on record, approximately 9% of them singletons. In total, the top ten clones hold roughly 18% of the sample.

Material for sequencing was whole blood. The V and J segments used are TRBV6-2 or TRBV6-3 and TRBJ2-1; TRBD2 is perhaps the D gene, given 5 matching bases. This TCR derives from an adult who was a healthcare worker with PCR-confirmed SARS-CoV-2 infection or an uninfected control (not recorded which). The CDR3 loop reads CASSLSGVYNEQFF. The bases read TGTGCCAGCAGCCTCTCCGGGGTCTACAATGAGCAGTTCTTC.